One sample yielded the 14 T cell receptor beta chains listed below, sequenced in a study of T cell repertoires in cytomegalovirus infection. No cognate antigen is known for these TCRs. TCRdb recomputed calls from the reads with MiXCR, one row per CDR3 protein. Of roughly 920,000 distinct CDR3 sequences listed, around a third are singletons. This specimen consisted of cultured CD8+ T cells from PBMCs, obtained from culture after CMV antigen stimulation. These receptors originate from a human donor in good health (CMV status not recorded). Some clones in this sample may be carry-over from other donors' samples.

This chain's CDR3 is CASIVGLAGKSEQFF. CDR3 in DNA: TGTGCCAGCATCGTCGGACTAGCGGGGAAAAGTGAGCAGTTCTTC. This chain uses TRBV6-6 with TRBJ2-1, with 12 bases aligning to TRBD2. Trimming removed 7 bases from V and 9 bases from J; junction bases left unmatched: 10. Germline assignment: CDR1 MNHNY and CDR2 SVGAGI (reference sequence). The CDR3 is 15 amino acids.

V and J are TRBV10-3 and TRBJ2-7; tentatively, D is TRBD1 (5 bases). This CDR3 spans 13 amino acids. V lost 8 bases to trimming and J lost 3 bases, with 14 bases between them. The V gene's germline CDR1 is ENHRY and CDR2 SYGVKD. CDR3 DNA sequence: TGTGCCATCCTGCAGACAGAGAGCTACGAGCAGTACTTC. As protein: CAILQTESYEQYF.

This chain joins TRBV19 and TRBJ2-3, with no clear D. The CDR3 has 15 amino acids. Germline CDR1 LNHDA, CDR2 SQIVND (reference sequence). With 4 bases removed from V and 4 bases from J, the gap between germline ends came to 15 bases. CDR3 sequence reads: CASSTSDADPDTQYF. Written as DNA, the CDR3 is TGTGCCAGTAGTACGTCAGACGCGGACCCAGATACGCAGTATTTT.

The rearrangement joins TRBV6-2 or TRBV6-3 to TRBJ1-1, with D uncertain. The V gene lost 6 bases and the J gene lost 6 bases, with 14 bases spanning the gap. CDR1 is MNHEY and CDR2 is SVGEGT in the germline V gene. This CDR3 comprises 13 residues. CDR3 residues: CASSLIRQPEAFF. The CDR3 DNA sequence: TGTGCCAGCAGCCTGATTAGGCAGCCTGAAGCTTTCTTT.

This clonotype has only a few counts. The CDR3 region has the DNA TGTGCCAGCAGCTTAGCATATGGGAACACCGGGGAGCTGTTTTTT. The encoded protein is CASSLAYGNTGELFF. V usage is TRBV7-9 and J usage is TRBJ2-2; D is undetermined. V lost 0 bases to trimming and J lost 1 base, with 6 bases between them. The germline gives CDR1 SEHNR, CDR2 FQNEAQ (reference sequence). The CDR3 has 15 residues.

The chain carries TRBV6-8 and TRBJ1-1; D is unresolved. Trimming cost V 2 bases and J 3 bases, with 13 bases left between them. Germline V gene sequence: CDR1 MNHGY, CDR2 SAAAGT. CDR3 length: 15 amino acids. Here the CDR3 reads CASSYAPPGDTEAFF. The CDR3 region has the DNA TGTGCCAGCAGTTACGCTCCCCCTGGGGACACTGAAGCTTTCTTT.

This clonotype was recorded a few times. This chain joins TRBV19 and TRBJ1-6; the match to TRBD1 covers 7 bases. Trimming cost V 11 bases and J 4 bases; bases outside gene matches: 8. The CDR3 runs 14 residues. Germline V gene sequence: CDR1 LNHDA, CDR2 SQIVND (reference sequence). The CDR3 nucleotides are TGTGCCGGAGGCAGGACAGGATATAATTCACCCCTCCACTTT. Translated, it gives CAGGRTGYNSPLHF. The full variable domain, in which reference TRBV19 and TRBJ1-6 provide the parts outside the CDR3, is DGGITQSPKYLFRKEGQNVTLSCEQNLNHDAMYWYRQDPGQGLRLIYYSQIVNDFQKGDIAEGYSVSREKKESFPLTVTSAQKNPTAFYLCAGGRTGYNSPLHFGNGTRLTVT.

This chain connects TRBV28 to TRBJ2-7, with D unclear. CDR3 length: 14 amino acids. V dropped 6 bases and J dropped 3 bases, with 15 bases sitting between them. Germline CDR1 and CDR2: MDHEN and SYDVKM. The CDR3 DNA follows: TGTGCCAGCAGCCCTGGGATGAAAGACTACGAGCAGTACGTC. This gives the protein CASSPGMKDYEQYV.

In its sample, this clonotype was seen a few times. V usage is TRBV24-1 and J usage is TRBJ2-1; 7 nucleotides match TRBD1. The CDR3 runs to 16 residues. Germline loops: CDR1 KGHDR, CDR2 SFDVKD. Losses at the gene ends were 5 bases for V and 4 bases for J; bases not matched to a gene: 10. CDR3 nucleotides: TGTGCCACCAGTGGCCCGGGACAGACGACTTACAATGAGCAGTTCTTC. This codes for CATSGPGQTTYNEQFF.

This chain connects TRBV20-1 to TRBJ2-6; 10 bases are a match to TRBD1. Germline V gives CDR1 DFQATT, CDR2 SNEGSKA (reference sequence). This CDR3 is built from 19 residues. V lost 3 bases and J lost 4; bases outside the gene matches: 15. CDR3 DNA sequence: TGCAGTGCTAGCGAATGGGGACAGGGGATCGACGCCGGGGCCAACGTCCTGACTTTC. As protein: CSASEWGQGIDAGANVLTF.

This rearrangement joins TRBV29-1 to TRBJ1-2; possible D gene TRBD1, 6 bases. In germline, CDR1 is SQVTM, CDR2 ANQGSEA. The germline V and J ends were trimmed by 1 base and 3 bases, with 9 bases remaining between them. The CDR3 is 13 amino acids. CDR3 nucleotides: TGCAGCGTTGAAGGGGGGCAAGACTATGGCTACACCTTC. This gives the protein CSVEGGQDYGYTF.

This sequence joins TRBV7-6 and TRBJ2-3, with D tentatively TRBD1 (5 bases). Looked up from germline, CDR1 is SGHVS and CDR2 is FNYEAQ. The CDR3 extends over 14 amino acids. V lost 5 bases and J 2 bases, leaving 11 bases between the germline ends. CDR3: CASSPVGPTDTQYF. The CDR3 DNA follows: TGTGCCAGCAGCCCCGTGGGGCCCACAGATACGCAGTATTTT.

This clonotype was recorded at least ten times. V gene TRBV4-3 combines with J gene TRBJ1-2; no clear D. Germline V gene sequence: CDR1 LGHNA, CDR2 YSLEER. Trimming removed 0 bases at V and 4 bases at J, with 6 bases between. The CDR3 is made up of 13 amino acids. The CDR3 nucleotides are TGCGCCAGCAGCCAAGAAACGGGCTATGGCTACACCTTC. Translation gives CASSQETGYGYTF.

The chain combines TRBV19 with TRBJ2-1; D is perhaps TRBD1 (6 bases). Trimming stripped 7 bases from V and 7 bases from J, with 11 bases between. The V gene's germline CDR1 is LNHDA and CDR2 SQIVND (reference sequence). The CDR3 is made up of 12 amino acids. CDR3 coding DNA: TGTGCCAGTACCTTTGGGACAAATGAGCAGTTCTTC. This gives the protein CASTFGTNEQFF.